This T cell receptor (beta chain) was recovered during a study of shared clonotypes between healthy human individuals. Produced via immunoSEQ multiplex PCR; TCRdb's table is partial and in-frame only. This table has roughly 2,000,000 clones, 90% to 95% appearing once. Trimming shortened V by 5 bases and J by 5 bases, and 18 bases separated the two germline ends. CDR3 length equals 15 residues. From germline, CDR1 is SGHTA and CDR2 FQGNSA. The naive CD8 population came from CD45RO-negative cells selected for CCR7, without terminally differentiated effector memory CD45RA+ cells. Healthy HIV-negative adults with no recent acute infections or vaccinations were recruited as donors.

This TCR was sampled from a man in his late teens or twenties in good health. Some clones in this sample may be carry-over from other donors' samples. Material for sequencing was naive CD8+ T cells from PBMCs. This chain links TRBV7-2 with TRBJ2-5; D is tentatively TRBD1 or TRBD2 (5 bases each). The CDR3, as DNA: TGTGCCAGCAGCCCTACGTGGGGGAAATTGGAGACCCAGTACTTC. It is translated as CASSPTWGKLETQYF.